This T cell receptor (beta chain) was recorded in a study of T cell responses to AZD1222 COVID-19 vaccine. General study results and limits: Receipt of two AZD1222 doses was followed by a rise in Spike-specific TCR breadth and depth. Nearly half of spike-specific TCRs reportedly go after variant regions that carry no mutations.

TCRdb's table, derived via immunoSEQ multiplex PCR, lists solely in-frame clones and lacks some. The sample yields roughly 90,000 clones, more than 80% seen once. Regarding this clone: The antigen is undetermined.

Germline V gene sequence: CDR1 SGHAT, CDR2 FQNNGV. The CDR3 has 15 residues. V was shortened by 4 bases and J by 6 bases, with 15 bases between the two germline ends. This chain joins TRBV11-2 and TRBJ2-2; either TRBD1 or TRBD2 may supply D (5 bases each). This TCR was recovered from an adult who received the AZD1222 COVID-19 vaccine. The starting material was peripheral blood, obtained 28 days after the second AZD1222 dose. The CDR3 loop is CASSSSQGVPGELFF. In DNA, the CDR3 is TGTGCCAGCAGCTCATCCCAGGGAGTCCCCGGGGAGCTGTTTTTT.